This T cell receptor (beta chain) was retrieved from a study of T cells in Graves' hyperthyroidism and ophthalmopathy. Overall study: Peripheral blood was acquired at first diagnosis, ahead of any therapy whatsoever.

Broader study findings: Stable hyperthyroidism was separated from ophthalmopathy by a model based on 13 V-J features.

The diagnostic basis comprised clinical symptoms, serum thyroxine and TRAb, thyroid ultrasound and orbital computed tomography. As for this clonotype: Its antigen is unknown.

Amplified TCR beta CDR3 regions derived from RNA transcripts. A set of HTBI primers served as the primers for a first-round RT-PCR of the TCR CDR3. From the multiplex PCR reads, TCRdb called clonotypes with MiXCR, one entry per CDR3 protein. The data show over 450,000 distinct CDR3 sequences, under 15% seen once. V lost 5 bases and J lost 4, with 16 bases in between. CDR3 length: 15 amino acids. CDR1 is MDHEN and CDR2 is SYDVKM in the germline V gene. This chain uses TRBV28 with TRBJ2-3; the D gene is possibly TRBD2 (6 bases). The receptor comes from a woman aged 18-29 years with Graves' hyperthyroidism. The sequenced material came from blood. CDR3 region: CASSPRRDGPDTQYF. In nucleotides, the CDR3 is TGTGCCAGCAGTCCGAGGCGGGACGGACCAGATACGCAGTATTTT.